This is a list of T cell receptor beta chains from one sample in a study of T cell responses to AZD1222 COVID-19 vaccine. Sequencing was performed with immunoSEQ multiplex PCR; in TCRdb, only in-frame clones are kept and a portion is missing. The sample has about 100,000 clones, around 87% seen once. The sequencing here drew on peripheral blood, taken on day 0 of MenACWY control vaccination. The receptors stem from an adult in good health. CDR3s include the opening cysteine and the closing phenylalanine or tryptophan. The order of the fields is J gene, V gene, clone size, D gene, CDR3 protein, CDR3 DNA. D genes are given only for firm matches. Part of the rows lack a size; the others show once, few, many or a class for expanded clones.

TRBJ2-5	TRBV6-4	NA	NA	CASRSGPQETQYF	TGTGCCAGCAGGTCGGGACCACAAGAGACCCAGTACTTC
TRBJ1-1	TRBV5-1	NA	TRBD1	CASSRTGALNTEAFF	TGCGCCAGCAGCCGGACAGGGGCCCTGAACACTGAAGCTTTCTTT
TRBJ2-3	TRBV3-1/TRBV3-2	NA	TRBD2	CASSQDSGGRTDTQYF	TGTGCCAGCAGCCAAGATAGCGGGGGGAGGACAGATACGCAGTATTTT
TRBJ1-1	TRBV28	once	NA	CASSFTSTGEAFF	TGTGCCAGCAGTTTCACCTCTACCGGGGAAGCTTTCTTT
TRBJ1-3	TRBV7-2	NA	NA	CASSSGVAGNTIYF	TGTGCCAGCAGCTCGGGGGTGGCGGGAAACACCATATATTTT
TRBJ2-7	TRBV21-1	NA	NA	CASSKGGDASF	TGTGCCAGCAGCAAAGGTGGCGATGCCTCCTTC
TRBJ1-2	TRBV6-5	NA	NA	CASSYSIGARGGYTF	TGTGCCAGCAGTTACTCGATTGGGGCGCGGGGCGGCTACACCTTC
TRBJ1-5	TRBV21-1	NA	NA	CASSKSQNSNQPQHF	TGTGCCAGCAGCAAATCACAGAATAGCAATCAGCCCCAGCATTTT
TRBJ1-2	TRBV7-9	few	NA	CASSLVRGGNYGYTF	TGTGCCAGCAGCTTAGTCAGGGGAGGTAACTATGGCTACACCTTC
TRBJ2-6	TRBV29-1	NA	NA	CSVGGPGANVLTF	TGCAGCGTTGGAGGGCCTGGGGCCAACGTCCTGACTTTC
TRBJ2-3	TRBV6-4	NA	TRBD2	CASSQGLAGAGTDTQYF	TGTGCCAGCAGCCAAGGACTAGCGGGGGCCGGAACAGATACGCAGTATTTT
TRBJ1-2	TRBV7-2	NA	NA	CASSLVLDSLYGYTF	TGTGCCAGCAGCTTAGTTTTGGACAGCCTCTATGGCTACACCTTC
TRBJ1-5	TRBV7-2	NA	NA	CASSTANQPQHF	TGTGCCAGCAGTACAGCGAATCAGCCCCAGCATTTT
TRBJ1-3	TRBV10-3	NA	NA	CAIMSGGNTIYF	TGTGCCATCATGTCCGGGGGAAACACCATATATTTT
TRBJ1-2	TRBV7-2	NA	TRBD1	CASSFDRDEGYTF	TGTGCCAGCAGTTTCGACAGGGACGAGGGCTACACCTTC
TRBJ2-4	TRBV4-1	medium-sized	NA	CASSQHAEGTANIQYF	TGCGCCAGCAGCCAGCATGCCGAGGGGACTGCAAACATTCAGTACTTC
TRBJ2-1	TRBV6-1	NA	NA	CASRPGTGSGEQFF	TGTGCCAGCCGGCCCGGTACAGGCTCAGGAGAGCAGTTCTTC
TRBJ2-1	TRBV7-9	NA	NA	CASSLAKSTVDNEQFF	TGTGCCAGCAGCTTAGCGAAATCAACCGTTGACAATGAGCAGTTCTTC
TRBJ2-2	TRBV30	NA	NA	CAWSAGTGELFF	TGTGCCTGGAGTGCAGGGACCGGGGAGCTGTTTTTT
TRBJ1-1	TRBV5-3	NA	NA	CARRPYHRAEEAFF	TGTGCCAGAAGACCCTATCACAGGGCTGAGGAAGCTTTCTTT
TRBJ1-1	TRBV12-2	NA	NA	CASWGSFF	TGTGCAAGTTGGGGGTCTTTCTTT
TRBJ2-2	TRBV7-3	NA	NA	CATGPANTGELFF	TGTGCTACAGGGCCCGCGAACACCGGGGAGCTGTTTTTT
TRBJ1-2	TRBV28	few	NA	CASTTGADNDGGGYTF	TGTGCCAGCACCACCGGGGCTGATAACGACGGCGGGGGCTACACCTTC
TRBJ2-2	TRBV5-1	NA	TRBD1	CASSPGDSWNGELFF	TGCGCCAGCAGCCCTGGGGACAGCTGGAACGGGGAGCTGTTTTTT
TRBJ2-7	TRBV7-2	NA	TRBD2	CASSFTSGSSEQYF	TGTGCCAGCAGTTTTACTAGCGGGAGCTCCGAGCAGTACTTC
TRBJ1-3	TRBV7-5	few	NA	CVRSLRTGAGNTIYF	TGTGTCAGAAGCTTGCGGACAGGGGCGGGAAACACCATATATTTT